This T cell receptor (beta chain) is drawn from a study of neoadjuvant nivolumab and ipilimumab in lung cancer. Study information: Nivolumab 3 mg/kg was given days 1, 15 and 29, plus ipilimumab 1 mg/kg day 1 in combination.

V shed 1 base and J shed 8 bases, with 17 bases lying between them. This CDR3 is 15 amino acids long. Germline lookup yields CDR1 WNHNN and CDR2 SYGVQD (reference sequence). TCRdb's copy holds only in-frame clones and misses some; the assay was immunoSEQ multiplex PCR. The table records 40,000 to 60,000 clones, approximately 90% of them present only once. This clonotype was sampled from an adult with non-small cell lung cancer. Some clones in this sample may be carry-over from other donors' samples. The material was blood, obtained before neoadjuvant nivolumab, alone or with ipilimumab. This chain connects TRBV10-1 to TRBJ1-2; D remains unclear. CDR3 DNA sequence: TGCGCCAGCAGTGAGTACCCCTTCGACCGCGGAGGCTACACCTTC. Protein product: CASSEYPFDRGGYTF.